These 28 T cell receptor beta chains were all obtained from the same sample, sequenced in a study of OX40 agonist ivuxolimab in advanced cancers. Sequenced by immunoSEQ multiplex PCR; TCRdb stores in-frame clones only, minus some. This table holds roughly 53,000 clones, 80% to 85% found once. The input for sequencing was CD4+ or CD8+ T cells sorted from blood, taken in a trial of the OX40 agonist ivuxolimab. The source of these receptors is an adult with an advanced solid tumor such as melanoma, head and neck, liver or kidney cancer.

Concerning this clone: Within the sample, other DNA sequences also encode this same CDR3. J is TRBJ2-5 and V is TRBV5-1, with TRBD1 as a possible D gene (6 bases). The CDR3 has 14 amino acids. Germline values: CDR1 SGHRS, CDR2 YFSETQ. V was shortened by 5 bases and J by 2 bases, with 13 bases between the two germline ends. The CDR3: CASRSGAGQETQYF. CDR3 in DNA: TGCGCCAGCAGATCAGGGGCGGGTCAAGAGACCCAGTACTTC.

This clone showed up just once. V usage is TRBV7-8 and J usage is TRBJ2-6, with D possibly TRBD2 on 5 matching bases. Germline assignment: CDR1 SGHVS and CDR2 FQNEAQ. V lost 4 bases, J lost 0 bases, and 13 bases lay in between. CDR3 length: 17 amino acids. CDR3 sequence: CASSSEGAASGANVLTF. The CDR3 bases are TGTGCCAGCAGCTCAGAGGGCGCAGCCTCTGGGGCCAACGTCCTGACTTTC.

In DNA form, the CDR3 reads TGTGCCAGCAGTCTTTTCAGGGGCGATTCACCCCTCCACTTT. Translating gives CASSLFRGDSPLHF. The chain recombines TRBV28 with TRBJ1-6; weak D call: TRBD1 (6 bases). Per the germline V gene, CDR1 is MDHEN and CDR2 is SYDVKM. V gave up 5 bases and J gave up 8 bases, with 13 bases separating them. The CDR3 consists of 14 residues.

The chain has TRBV4-3 and TRBJ2-7; the match to TRBD1 covers 9 bases. The V and J ends lost 0 bases and 7 bases, in that order; junction bases with no gene match: 10. This CDR3 region has 16 residues. Looked up from germline, CDR1 is LGHNA and CDR2 is YSLEER. The CDR3, as DNA: TGCGCCAGCAGCCAAGATCCAGTACAGGGGGCTGGGGAGCAGTACTTC. Its protein product is CASSQDPVQGAGEQYF.

The chain joins TRBV5-4 to TRBJ2-5; D is uncertain. Germline CDR1 and CDR2: SGHNT and YYREEE (reference sequence). The CDR3 is made up of 13 amino acids. The ends were cut back, 0 bases at V and 1 base at J, with 4 bases in the middle. As DNA, the CDR3 is TGTGCCAGCAGCTTGGCAGTCCAAGAGACCCAGTACTTC. The encoded protein is CASSLAVQETQYF. Full variable domain (remainder filled in from reference TRBV5-4 and TRBJ2-5): ETGVTQSPTHLIKTRGQQVTLRCSSQSGHNTVSWYQQALGQGPQFIFQYYREEENGRGNFPPRFSGLQFPNYSSELNVNALELDDSALYLCASSLAVQETQYFGPGTRLLVL.

The genes are TRBV6-1 and TRBJ2-2, with 7 bases identical to TRBD1. With 1 base clipped from V and 0 bases from J, the junction kept 5 bases outside the gene matches. The CDR3 contains 17 residues. The germline CDR1 and CDR2 sequences are MNHNS and SASEGT. CDR3 nucleotide sequence: TGTGCCAGCAGTGAAGGAGGGGACAGTTCGAACACCGGGGAGCTGTTTTTT. Residues: CASSEGGDSSNTGELFF.

The chain carries TRBV15 and TRBJ2-7; D could derive from TRBD1 or TRBD2 (6 bases each). Per the germline V gene, CDR1 is LNHNV and CDR2 is YYDKDF (reference sequence). The ends were cut back, 6 bases at V and 0 bases at J, with 18 bases in the middle. The CDR3 contains 16 residues. Here the CDR3 DNA reads TGTGCCACCAGTGTGGGGGGCCAGTTGAGCTCCTACGAGCAGTACTTC. Translating it yields CATSVGGQLSSYEQYF.

This clone was counted once. The rearrangement links TRBV21-1 to TRBJ1-1; the D call TRBD1 from the table was never checked on the DNA. TRBV21-1 is given as a pseudogene. This CDR3 spans 15 amino acids. CDR3 nucleotide sequence: TGTGCCAGCAGCAAAGTGGGGCAGCAGAACACTGAAGCTTTCTTT. Translation gives CASSKVGQQNTEAFF.

In this sample, this clone is medium-sized. V and J are TRBV4-1 and TRBJ1-5, with TRBD1 as a possible D gene (5 bases). The V end lost 1 base, the J end lost 7 bases, and 8 bases lay between the germline ends. Germline CDR1 and CDR2: MGHRA and YSYEKL. CDR3 size: 13 residues. The CDR3 DNA follows: TGCGCCAGCAGCCAAGGGGACCGCCAGCCCCAGCATTTT. Protein: CASSQGDRQPQHF.

The chain combines TRBV19 with TRBJ2-7; D may be TRBD2 (6 bases). V was trimmed by 6 bases and J by 6 bases, leaving 12 bases between them. The CDR3 covers 12 residues. CDR1 LNHDA and CDR2 SQIVND come from the germline V gene (reference sequence). As DNA, the CDR3 is TGTGCCAGTAGCCCGATGGGGGGCGAGCAGTACTTC. It is translated as CASSPMGGEQYF. The full variable domain, its missing parts supplied by reference TRBV19 and TRBJ2-7, is DGGITQSPKYLFRKEGQNVTLSCEQNLNHDAMYWYRQDPGQGLRLIYYSQIVNDFQKGDIAEGYSVSREKKESFPLTVTSAQKNPTAFYLCASSPMGGEQYFGPGTRLTVT.

This sequence joins TRBV2 and TRBJ2-1; 9 positions match TRBD2. There are 16 residues in the CDR3. Germline CDR1 SNHLY, CDR2 FYNNEI. The V segment lost 4 bases and the J segment 1 base; nucleotides outside the gene matches: 5. In DNA form, the CDR3 reads TGTGCCAGCAGTGGCTTAGCGGGGGCATCCTACAATGAGCAGTTCTTC. This encodes CASSGLAGASYNEQFF.

This rearrangement joins TRBV9 to TRBJ2-3; the D gene is possibly TRBD2 (6 bases). The CDR3 has 16 amino acids. V lost 0 bases and J 1 base, leaving 12 bases between the germline ends. Looked up from germline, CDR1 is SGDLS and CDR2 is YYNGEE. The CDR3 here is CASSVDIGEGTDTQYF. The CDR3 DNA sequence: TGTGCCAGCAGCGTAGATATAGGGGAGGGCACAGATACGCAGTATTTT.

V usage is TRBV6-5 and J usage is TRBJ2-2; no reliable D call. The V end lost 6 bases, the J end lost 1 base, and 9 bases lay between the germline ends. The length of the CDR3 is 14 residues. Germline assignment: CDR1 MNHEY and CDR2 SVGAGI. The CDR3: CASSPTRNTGELFF. CDR3 nucleotide sequence: TGTGCCAGCAGCCCGACGAGGAACACCGGGGAGCTGTTTTTT.

The chain employs TRBV19 and TRBJ2-1; D is undetermined. The CDR3 spans 15 residues. V was shortened by 3 bases and J by 8 bases, with 17 bases between the two germline ends. Germline CDR1 is LNHDA and CDR2 is SQIVND (reference sequence). The CDR3 sequence: CASSIGIVWPYEQFF. CDR3 nucleotide sequence: TGTGCCAGTAGTATTGGTATAGTATGGCCCTATGAGCAGTTCTTC. Filled out from reference TRBV19 and TRBJ2-1, the complete variable domain reads DGGITQSPKYLFRKEGQNVTLSCEQNLNHDAMYWYRQDPGQGLRLIYYSQIVNDFQKGDIAEGYSVSREKKESFPLTVTSAQKNPTAFYLCASSIGIVWPYEQFFGPGTRLTVL.

This chain uses TRBV19 with TRBJ2-7; the D gene is possibly TRBD2 (6 bases). Trimming removed 6 bases at V and 1 base at J, with 16 bases between. The CDR3 is 15 residues long. Germline V gene sequence: CDR1 LNHDA, CDR2 SQIVND (reference sequence). DNA of the CDR3: TGTGCCAGTAGAACGGTTGACGGACTATCCTACGAGCAGTACTTC. Protein: CASRTVDGLSYEQYF.

V usage is TRBV28 and J usage is TRBJ2-7; D may be TRBD2 (6 bases). The CDR3 covers 14 residues. Germline CDR1 reads MDHEN; CDR2 reads SYDVKM. Between the trimmed V and J ends, which lost 3 bases and 4 bases, there was a span of 13 bases. The CDR3 here is CASSFPSGRYEQYF. CDR3 coding DNA: TGTGCCAGCAGTTTTCCGTCCGGGAGATACGAGCAGTACTTC.

The CDR3 region has the DNA TGTGCCAGCGCACCCCAAAGACTAGCGGGGGGGGGAGATACGCAGTATTTT. Translated, it gives CASAPQRLAGGGDTQYF. The chain uses TRBV27 and TRBJ2-3, with 14 bases lining up with TRBD2. J was trimmed by 5 bases and V by 8 bases; bases with no gene match: 12. The CDR3 covers 17 residues. CDR1 MNHEY and CDR2 SMNVEV come from the germline V gene (reference sequence).

The chain combines TRBV4-1 with TRBJ2-1; 9 bases match TRBD2. The length of the CDR3 is 18 residues. The ends lost 6 bases at V and 0 bases at J; junction bases unmatched: 12. Germline lookup yields CDR1 MGHRA and CDR2 YSYEKL. The CDR3 here is CASRFLAGLASSYNEQFF. CDR3 nucleotide sequence: TGCGCCAGCAGATTTCTAGCGGGGTTAGCGAGCTCCTACAATGAGCAGTTCTTC.

This rearrangement joins TRBV10-3 to TRBJ2-7; D possibly matches TRBD1 or TRBD2 (5 bases each). CDR3 length equals 13 residues. Germline CDR1 and CDR2: ENHRY and SYGVKD. The V gene lost 0 bases and the J gene lost 4 bases, with 7 bases spanning the gap. The CDR3 here is CAISESWGYEQYF. For the CDR3, the DNA is TGTGCCATCAGTGAGTCGTGGGGGTACGAGCAGTACTTC.

The rearrangement uses TRBV6-6 and TRBJ1-6; TRBD1 agrees at 8 bases. Trimming at V came to 10 bases and at J to 8 bases, leaving 16 bases not matched to a gene. Looked up from germline, CDR1 is MNHNY and CDR2 is SVGAGI (reference sequence). The CDR3 consists of 16 residues. This CDR3 is CAIGGRRTGPDSPLHF. The CDR3 DNA reads as TGTGCCATTGGGGGGAGGCGGACAGGGCCCGATTCACCCCTCCACTTT.

V and J are TRBV19 and TRBJ1-4; D not resolved. Trimming removed 4 bases from V and 0 bases from J, with 6 bases in between. In germline, CDR1 is LNHDA, CDR2 SQIVND (reference sequence). The CDR3 consists of 14 residues. The CDR3 sequence is CASSKSATNEKLFF. The CDR3 DNA sequence: TGTGCCAGTAGTAAATCCGCAACTAATGAAAAACTGTTTTTT.

This rearrangement joins TRBV7-9 to TRBJ1-6; a possible D gene is TRBD1 (5 bases). Deletions cut 6 bases from V and 8 bases from J, with 8 bases between. The germline V gene has CDR1 SEHNR and CDR2 FQNEAQ (reference sequence). The CDR3 runs 12 residues. The CDR3 DNA follows: TGTGCCAGCAGGATCAGGGATTCACCCCTCCACTTT. Protein product: CASRIRDSPLHF.

The chain links TRBV30 to TRBJ1-6; D might be TRBD1 (5 bases). Trimming removed 4 bases at V and 10 bases at J, with 17 bases between. The CDR3 is made up of 14 amino acids. Looked up from germline, CDR1 is GTSNPN and CDR2 is SVGIG (reference sequence). CDR3 sequence (DNA): TGTGCCTGGAATTCAGCCAGGGTGTTATCACCCCTCCACTTT. It yields the protein CAWNSARVLSPLHF.

This sequence joins TRBV5-5 and TRBJ1-5; D is undetermined. Per the germline V gene, CDR1 is SGHKS and CDR2 is YYEKEE (reference sequence). Trimming stripped 5 bases from V and 3 bases from J, with 12 bases between. The CDR3 has 14 residues. CDR3 coding DNA: TGTGCCAGCAGTGGAGGTCAGTCCAATCAGCCCCAGCATTTT. This encodes CASSGGQSNQPQHF.

Concerning this clone itself: A junction boundary mismatches the germline segment, possibly from a read error. The chain couples TRBV30 to TRBJ1-5; TRBD1 might be the D (6 bases). CDR1 is GTSNPN, CDR2 SVGIG, per germline (reference sequence). CDR3 size: 13 residues. CDR3 in DNA: TGTGCCTGGGCGGAGGACAGCAAGCAGCCCCAGCATTTT. Protein sequence: CAWAEDSKQPQHF.

The CDR3 here is CASSQSDWATNEKLFF. For the CDR3, the DNA is TGCGCCAGCAGTCAATCCGACTGGGCAACTAATGAAAAACTGTTTTTT. V gene TRBV23-1 combines with J gene TRBJ1-4; D gene ambiguous. TRBV23-1 is classed as an ORF, of uncertain function. The CDR3 loop spans 16 amino acids. Trimming took off 0 bases at V and 0 bases at J, with 8 bases between the two ends.

The CDR3 sequence: CASSQDNGRFTDTQYF. The CDR3, as DNA: TGTGCCAGCAGCCAAGACAATGGCAGGTTCACAGATACGCAGTATTTT. The chain is built from TRBV14 and TRBJ2-3; D gene ambiguous. V was pared by 0 bases and J by 2 bases, with 12 bases between. There are 16 residues in the CDR3. CDR1 and CDR2 (germline): SGHDN, FVKESK.

V usage is TRBV30 and J usage is TRBJ2-5; 7 bases match TRBD2. The CDR3 is made up of 16 amino acids. Germline CDR1 GTSNPN, CDR2 SVGIG (reference sequence). J gave up 5 bases and V 3 bases, and 15 bases lay outside the gene matches. The CDR3 bases are TGTGCCTGGAGACCTAGCCTTCAACGGACTAGGGAGACCCAGTACTTC. It codes for CAWRPSLQRTRETQYF.